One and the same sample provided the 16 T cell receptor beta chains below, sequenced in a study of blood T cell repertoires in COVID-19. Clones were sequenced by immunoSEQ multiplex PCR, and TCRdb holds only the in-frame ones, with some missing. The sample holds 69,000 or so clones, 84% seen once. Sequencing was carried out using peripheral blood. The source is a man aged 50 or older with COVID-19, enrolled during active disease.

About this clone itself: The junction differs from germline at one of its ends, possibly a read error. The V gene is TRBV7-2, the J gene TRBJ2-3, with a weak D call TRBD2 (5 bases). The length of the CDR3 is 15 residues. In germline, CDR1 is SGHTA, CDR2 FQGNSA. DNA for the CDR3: TGTGCCAGAAGCTTCTCCGGGCCCCTCGAGGGTACGCAGTATTTT. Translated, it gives CARSFSGPLEGTQYF.

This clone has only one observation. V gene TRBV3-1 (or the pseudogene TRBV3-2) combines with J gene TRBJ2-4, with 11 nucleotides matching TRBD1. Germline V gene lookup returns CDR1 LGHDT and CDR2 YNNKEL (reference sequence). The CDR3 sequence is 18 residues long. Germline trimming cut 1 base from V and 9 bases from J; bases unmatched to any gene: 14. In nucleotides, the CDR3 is TGTGCCAGCAGCCAAGGGGTCTCCGGACAGGGGGCGTTCGGCATTCAGTACTTC. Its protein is CASSQGVSGQGAFGIQYF.

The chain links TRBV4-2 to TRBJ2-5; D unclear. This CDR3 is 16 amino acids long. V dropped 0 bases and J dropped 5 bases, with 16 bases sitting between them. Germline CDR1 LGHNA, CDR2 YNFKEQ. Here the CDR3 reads CASSQDGPSRWETQYF. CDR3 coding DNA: TGTGCCAGCAGCCAAGATGGCCCGTCTCGTTGGGAGACCCAGTACTTC.

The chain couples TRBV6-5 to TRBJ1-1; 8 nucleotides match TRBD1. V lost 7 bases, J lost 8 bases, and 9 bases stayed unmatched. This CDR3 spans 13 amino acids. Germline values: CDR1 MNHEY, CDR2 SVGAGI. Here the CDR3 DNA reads TGTGCCAGCATTGGACAGGGCGGATGGGAAGCTTTCTTT. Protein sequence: CASIGQGGWEAFF.

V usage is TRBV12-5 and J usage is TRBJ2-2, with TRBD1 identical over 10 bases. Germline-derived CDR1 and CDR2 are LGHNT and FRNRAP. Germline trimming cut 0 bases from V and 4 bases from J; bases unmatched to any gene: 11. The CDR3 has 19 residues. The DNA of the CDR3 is TGTGCTAGTGGTTTGGTACCCGACAGGGGGCGCGTAGTCACCGGGGAGCTGTTTTTT. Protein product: CASGLVPDRGRVVTGELFF. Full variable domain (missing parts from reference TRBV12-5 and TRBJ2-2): DARVTQTPRHKVTEMGQEVTMRCQPILGHNTVFWYRQTMMQGLELLAYFRNRAPLDDSGMPKDRFSAEMPDATLATLKIQPSEPRDSAVYFCASGLVPDRGRVVTGELFFGEGSRLTVL.

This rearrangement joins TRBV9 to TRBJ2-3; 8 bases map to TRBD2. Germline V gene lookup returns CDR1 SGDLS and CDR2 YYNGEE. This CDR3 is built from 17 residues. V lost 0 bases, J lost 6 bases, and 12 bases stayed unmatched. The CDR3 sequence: CASSVAIAGGSADTQYF. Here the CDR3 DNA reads TGTGCCAGCAGCGTAGCGATCGCGGGGGGTAGTGCGGATACGCAGTATTTT.

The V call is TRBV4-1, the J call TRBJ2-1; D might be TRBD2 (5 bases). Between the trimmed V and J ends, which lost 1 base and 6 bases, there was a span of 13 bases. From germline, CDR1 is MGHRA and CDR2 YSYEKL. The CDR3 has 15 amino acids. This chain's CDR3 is CASSQVVLASNEQFF. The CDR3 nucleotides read TGCGCCAGCAGCCAAGTTGTTCTAGCTTCCAATGAGCAGTTCTTC.

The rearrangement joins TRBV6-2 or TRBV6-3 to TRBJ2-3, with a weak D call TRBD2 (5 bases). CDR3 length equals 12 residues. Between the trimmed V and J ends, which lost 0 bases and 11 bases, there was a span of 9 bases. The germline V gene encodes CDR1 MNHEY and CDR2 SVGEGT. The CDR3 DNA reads TGTGCCAGCAGTTACTCGATCCGGGAGCAGTATTTT. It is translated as CASSYSIREQYF.

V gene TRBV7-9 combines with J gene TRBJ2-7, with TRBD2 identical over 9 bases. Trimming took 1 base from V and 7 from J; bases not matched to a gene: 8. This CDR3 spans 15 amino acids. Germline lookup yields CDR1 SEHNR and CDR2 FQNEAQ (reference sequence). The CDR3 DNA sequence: TGTGCCAGCAGCTTAGATGGCGGGGGGGCCGGGGAGCAGTACTTC. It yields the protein CASSLDGGGAGEQYF. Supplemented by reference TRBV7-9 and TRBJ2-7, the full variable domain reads DTGVSQNPRHKITKRGQNVTFRCDPISEHNRLYWYRQTLGQGPEFLTYFQNEAQLEKSRLLSDRFSAERPKGSFSTLEIQRTEQGDSAMYLCASSLDGGGAGEQYFGPGTRLTVT.

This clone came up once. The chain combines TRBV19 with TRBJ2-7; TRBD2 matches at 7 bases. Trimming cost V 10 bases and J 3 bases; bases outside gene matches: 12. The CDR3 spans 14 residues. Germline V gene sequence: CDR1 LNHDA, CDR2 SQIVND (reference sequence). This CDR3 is CATSYSSGHYEQYF. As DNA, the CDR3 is TGTGCCACTTCCTATTCTAGCGGCCACTACGAGCAGTACTTC.

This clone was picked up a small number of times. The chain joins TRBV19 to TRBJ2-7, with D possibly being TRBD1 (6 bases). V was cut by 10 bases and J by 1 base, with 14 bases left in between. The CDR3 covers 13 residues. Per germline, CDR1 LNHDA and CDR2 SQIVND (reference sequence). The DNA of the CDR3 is TGTGCCACCAAGGGGGACCCTTCCTACGAGCAGTACTTC. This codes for CATKGDPSYEQYF.

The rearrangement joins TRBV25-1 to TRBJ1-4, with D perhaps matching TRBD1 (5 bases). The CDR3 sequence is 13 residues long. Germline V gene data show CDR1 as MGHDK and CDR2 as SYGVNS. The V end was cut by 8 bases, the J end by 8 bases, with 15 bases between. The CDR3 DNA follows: TGTGCCAGCCGGGGGGGGGTCGGGGAAAAACTGTTTTTT. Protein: CASRGGVGEKLFF.

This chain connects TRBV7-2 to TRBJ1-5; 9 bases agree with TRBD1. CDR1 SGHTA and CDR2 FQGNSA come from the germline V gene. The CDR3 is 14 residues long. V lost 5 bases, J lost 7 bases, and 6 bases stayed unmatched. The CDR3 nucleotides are TGTGCCAGCAGCCAGGGACAGGGACTGCAGCCCCAGCATTTT. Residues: CASSQGQGLQPQHF.

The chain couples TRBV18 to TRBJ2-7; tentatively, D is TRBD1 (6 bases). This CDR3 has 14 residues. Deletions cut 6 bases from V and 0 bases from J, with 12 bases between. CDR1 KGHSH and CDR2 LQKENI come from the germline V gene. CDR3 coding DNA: TGTGCCAGCTCCGTGGACAGAGACTCCTACGAGCAGTACTTC. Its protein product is CASSVDRDSYEQYF.

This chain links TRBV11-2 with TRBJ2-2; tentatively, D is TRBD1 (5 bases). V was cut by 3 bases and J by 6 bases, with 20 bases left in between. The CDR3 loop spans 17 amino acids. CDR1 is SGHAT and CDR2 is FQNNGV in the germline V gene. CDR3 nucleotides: TGTGCCAGCAGCTTCCTGACGCGGTCAGTAGGGGCCGGGGAGCTGTTTTTT. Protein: CASSFLTRSVGAGELFF.

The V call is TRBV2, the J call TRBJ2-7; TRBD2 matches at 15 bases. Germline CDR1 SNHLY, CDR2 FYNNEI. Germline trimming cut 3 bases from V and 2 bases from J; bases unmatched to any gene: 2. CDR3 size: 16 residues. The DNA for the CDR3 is TGTGCCAGCAGTGAGGGACTAGCGGGGGGCACCTACGAGCAGTACTTC. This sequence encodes CASSEGLAGGTYEQYF.